The clone carrying this T cell receptor (beta chain) was recorded many times. Its antigen is unknown. This sample is drawn from a study of T cell repertoires in cytomegalovirus infection. General study findings and limits: CMV-specific HLA-C-restricted TCR beta clonotypes dominated the ex vivo response.

V shed 7 bases and J shed 1 base, with 16 bases lying between them. The CDR3 sequence is 15 residues long. Germline loops: CDR1 MDHEN, CDR2 SYDVKM. TCRdb re-called the reads through MiXCR, storing one row per CDR3 protein. The sample carries about 230,000 distinct CDR3 sequences, approximately 7% recorded once. Input material: PBMCs. The clonotype originates from a human donor in good health (CMV status not recorded). Some clones in this sample may be carry-over from other donors' samples. The chain links TRBV28 to TRBJ1-1; D perhaps matches TRBD1 (5 bases). The CDR3 region has the DNA TGTGCCAGCATTACGGCTCAGGGCTGGAACACTGAAGCTTTCTTT. Translated: CASITAQGWNTEAFF. Drawing the rest from reference TRBV28 and TRBJ1-1, the complete variable domain is DVKVTQSSRYLVKRTGEKVFLECVQDMDHENMFWYRQDPGLGLRLIYFSYDVKMKEKGDIPEGYSVSREKKERFSLILESASTNQTSMYLCASITAQGWNTEAFFGQGTRLTVV.